A single sample is the source of the 21 T cell receptor beta chains below, sequenced in a study of T cells in localized non-small cell lung cancer. Produced via immunoSEQ multiplex PCR; TCRdb's table is partial and in-frame only. The sample has around 140,000 clones, 89% seen once. This specimen was peripheral blood, taken before any cancer treatment. Source of these receptors: a female donor at least 60 years old with stage I lung adenocarcinoma.

The V gene is TRBV9, the J gene TRBJ2-5; 16 bases align to TRBD2. CDR3 length equals 16 residues. Germline assignment: CDR1 SGDLS and CDR2 YYNGEE. V shed 2 bases and J 5 bases; nucleotides not matched to a gene: 3. This chain's CDR3 is CASSVGLAGGQETQYF. CDR3 DNA sequence: TGTGCCAGCAGCGTGGGACTAGCGGGAGGGCAGGAGACCCAGTACTTC.

The V gene is TRBV19, the J gene TRBJ2-7; D might be TRBD1 (7 bases). Germline assignment: CDR1 LNHDA and CDR2 SQIVND (reference sequence). The CDR3 contains 15 residues. V was cut by 3 bases and J by 0 bases, with 12 bases left in between. The CDR3 here is CASSMKEGASYEQYF. DNA for the CDR3: TGTGCCAGTAGTATGAAGGAGGGGGCCTCCTACGAGCAGTACTTC.

This rearrangement joins TRBV10-3 to TRBJ2-3, with 7 bases identical to TRBD1. V lost 4 bases to trimming and J lost 2 bases; unmatched junction nucleotides: 3. The CDR3 is 14 residues long. Germline lookup yields CDR1 ENHRY and CDR2 SYGVKD. DNA for the CDR3: TGTGCCATCAGTGCCCAGGGGGTCACAGATACGCAGTATTTT. Its translation is CAISAQGVTDTQYF.

This clone showed up just once. The J gene is TRBJ1-1, the V gene TRBV19; no clear D. Germline CDR1 and CDR2: LNHDA and SQIVND (reference sequence). The length of the CDR3 is 14 residues. Trimming took 4 bases from V and 2 from J, leaving 11 bases between them. CDR3 DNA: TGTGCCAGTAGTAGGAGACAAGGAAACACTGAAGCTTTCTTT. This sequence encodes CASSRRQGNTEAFF.

A single count supports this clone. The rearrangement uses TRBV30 and TRBJ1-2; possibly TRBD1 for D (6 bases). Germline V gene lookup returns CDR1 GTSNPN and CDR2 SVGIG (reference sequence). V was pared by 0 bases and J by 5 bases, with 13 bases between. This CDR3 is built from 14 residues. The CDR3 region is CAWSVMGAGYGYTF. In nucleotides, the CDR3 is TGTGCCTGGAGTGTAATGGGGGCAGGGTATGGCTACACCTTC.

The chain recombines TRBV2 with TRBJ2-3, with 8 bases matching TRBD2. CDR3 length: 16 residues. Germline V CDR1 and CDR2: SNHLY, FYNNEI. With V trimmed by 7 bases and J by 2 bases, 11 bases remained unmatched. CDR3 nucleotides: TGTGCCAGCACGGGTGCGGGGGGCCCGTCCACAGATACGCAGTATTTT. It is translated as CASTGAGGPSTDTQYF.

This clone was seen a few times. The CDR3 sequence is CAHSGRGDTEAFF. The CDR3 DNA reads TGTGCCCATTCCGGACGGGGGGACACTGAAGCTTTCTTT. The chain has TRBV30 and TRBJ1-1; D perhaps matches TRBD1 (5 bases). Deletions cut 8 bases from V and 3 bases from J, with 16 bases between. There are 13 residues in the CDR3. Germline CDR1 reads GTSNPN; CDR2 reads SVGIG (reference sequence).

This rearrangement joins TRBV2 to TRBJ1-5; 8 bases line up with TRBD1. The CDR3 has 14 amino acids. The germline V gene encodes CDR1 SNHLY and CDR2 FYNNEI. The junction had 6 bases not matched to a gene; V was cut back by 8 bases and J by 3 bases. The CDR3 reads CASGPTGVNQPQHF. As DNA, the CDR3 is TGTGCCAGCGGGCCGACAGGGGTCAATCAGCCCCAGCATTTT.

CDR3 in DNA: TGCGCCAGCAGTCAATCTGTCCGTCGGAAGTACAATGAGCAGTTCTTC. This encodes CASSQSVRRKYNEQFF. V gene TRBV23-1 combines with J gene TRBJ2-1; no definite D call. TRBV23-1 has ORF status, its function being uncertain. CDR3 length: 16 residues. V was shortened by 0 bases and J by 4 bases, with 13 bases between the two germline ends.

The chain couples TRBV6-1 to TRBJ2-7; D ambiguous. The length of the CDR3 is 14 residues. V lost 5 bases and J 3 bases, leaving 14 bases between the germline ends. Germline CDR1 reads MNHNS; CDR2 reads SASEGT. The CDR3 DNA reads TGTGCCAGCAGTCCCAGTTCCACGGGCTACGAGCAGTACTTC. Translating it yields CASSPSSTGYEQYF.

The J gene is TRBJ2-6, the V gene TRBV29-1, with 10 nucleotides matching TRBD1. Germline V gene lookup returns CDR1 SQVTM and CDR2 ANQGSEA. The CDR3 totals 16 residues. Trimming took 7 bases from V and 0 from J; bases not matched to a gene: 6. The CDR3: CSARTGGNSGANVLTF. In nucleotides, the CDR3 is TGCAGCGCCCGGACAGGGGGGAACTCTGGGGCCAACGTCCTGACTTTC.

About this clone itself: This same CDR3 is encoded by further DNA sequences in the sample. The chain has TRBV10-3 and TRBJ1-2, with a tentative D call TRBD1 (6 bases). In germline, CDR1 is ENHRY, CDR2 SYGVKD. The CDR3 runs 17 residues. V shed 0 bases and J shed 5 bases, with 19 bases lying between them. The CDR3 spells CAISESTGGGHAYGYTF. The CDR3 DNA follows: TGTGCCATCAGTGAGTCGACCGGGGGGGGCCACGCTTATGGCTACACCTTC.

The gene calls are TRBV6-5 and TRBJ2-7, with 9 bases aligning to TRBD1. The CDR3 spans 15 residues. Germline assignment: CDR1 MNHEY and CDR2 SVGAGI. With 5 bases clipped from V and 3 bases from J, the junction kept 8 bases outside the gene matches. The CDR3 loop is CASSLLGDRDYEQYF. CDR3 sequence (DNA): TGTGCCAGCAGTCTACTAGGGGACAGGGACTACGAGCAGTACTTC.

This chain links TRBV15 with TRBJ1-2, with a weak D call TRBD1 (6 bases). Trimming removed 1 base at V and 8 bases at J, with 11 bases between. The germline CDR1 and CDR2 sequences are LNHNV and YYDKDF (reference sequence). The CDR3 sequence is 13 residues long. The CDR3 sequence: CATSRGGARGYTF. The CDR3 DNA sequence: TGTGCCACCAGCAGAGGGGGGGCGCGGGGCTACACCTTC.

The chain recombines TRBV7-9 with TRBJ2-7; 12 positions agree with TRBD2. The CDR3 is made up of 18 amino acids. Germline trimming cut 0 bases from V and 0 bases from J; bases unmatched to any gene: 6. Germline V gene lookup returns CDR1 SEHNR and CDR2 FQNEAQ (reference sequence). Here the CDR3 DNA reads TGTGCCAGCAGCTTAGCCGGGCTAGCGGGAGGGAGCTCCTACGAGCAGTACTTC. Its translation: CASSLAGLAGGSSYEQYF. The full variable domain, completed using reference TRBV7-9 and TRBJ2-7, is DTGVSQNPRHKITKRGQNVTFRCDPISEHNRLYWYRQTLGQGPEFLTYFQNEAQLEKSRLLSDRFSAERPKGSFSTLEIQRTEQGDSAMYLCASSLAGLAGGSSYEQYFGPGTRLTVT.

This clone appeared once. V and J are TRBV9 and TRBJ1-1; D is perhaps TRBD1 (6 bases). The V and J ends lost 5 bases and 4 bases respectively, with 12 bases between them. Germline-derived CDR1 and CDR2 are SGDLS and YYNGEE. The CDR3 is 13 amino acids. Written as DNA, the CDR3 is TGTGCCAGCAGTCAAACGGGGGCCACTGAAGCTTTCTTT. Translation gives CASSQTGATEAFF.

This chain uses TRBV11-2 with TRBJ2-1, with D perhaps being TRBD1 or TRBD2 (5 bases each). This CDR3 region has 14 residues. The germline V gene has CDR1 SGHAT and CDR2 FQNNGV. Trimming pared 1 base from V and 9 bases from J, leaving 13 bases between. CDR3 sequence (DNA): TGTGCCAGCAGCTTAGTCAGAGGGGCCACTGAGCAGTTCTTC. This translates into CASSLVRGATEQFF.

The chain uses TRBV7-6 and TRBJ1-1; no firm D call. Germline V CDR1 and CDR2: SGHVS, FNYEAQ. This CDR3 is built from 15 residues. With 6 bases removed from V and 1 base from J, the gap between germline ends came to 15 bases. This CDR3 reads CASRRLDIPNTEAFF. The CDR3 region has the DNA TGTGCCAGCAGAAGACTGGATATCCCGAACACTGAAGCTTTCTTT.

The CDR3 DNA reads TGTGCCAGCAGAGCTGGAGTGAACACTGAAGCTTTCTTT. Protein product: CASRAGVNTEAFF. The chain employs TRBV7-2 and TRBJ1-1, with no clear D. The V gene's germline CDR1 is SGHTA and CDR2 FQGNSA. Trimming pared 6 bases from V and 0 bases from J, leaving 8 bases between. The CDR3 consists of 13 residues.

This chain joins TRBV29-1 and TRBJ2-5, with D hard to call. Looked up from germline, CDR1 is SQVTM and CDR2 is ANQGSEA. V shed 5 bases and J shed 1 base, with 11 bases lying between them. The CDR3 contains 13 residues. The CDR3 DNA follows: TGCAGCGTTAACTTGAGGCGCCAAGAGACCCAGTACTTC. Amino acid sequence: CSVNLRRQETQYF.

V and J are TRBV10-1 and TRBJ2-1, with a weak D call TRBD1 (6 bases). This CDR3 has 13 residues. CDR1 and CDR2 (germline): WNHNN, SYGVQD (reference sequence). The V end was cut by 8 bases, the J end by 3 bases, with 11 bases between. The DNA for the CDR3 is TGCGCCAGCTCGGGACAACTCTACAATGAGCAGTTCTTC. Protein product: CASSGQLYNEQFF.